This TCR beta chain was profiled in a study of regulatory T cells in long-lasting Graves disease. Building of the TCR beta libraries involved iRepertoire HTBI primers and Arm-PCR of CDR3 regions. TCRdb passed the multiplex PCR reads through MiXCR, listing each CDR3 protein once. The data show about 400,000 distinct CDR3 sequences, around 20% seen once. The time point denotes: persistent/refractory GD, antithyroid drugs over 5 years with positive TRAb. The TCR library was prepared using RNA isolated from PBMCs. Clinicians diagnosed Graves' disease using American Thyroid Association guidelines. CDR1 is SQVTM, CDR2 ANQGSEA, per germline. The V end lost 4 bases, the J end lost 7 bases, and 20 bases lay between the germline ends. This CDR3 region has 14 residues.

The sample here was peripheral blood mononuclear cells (PBMCs), taken when the disease was refractory, from a patient treated with antithyroid drugs. The J gene is TRBJ2-7, the V gene TRBV29-1; TRBD1 or TRBD2 may be the D gene (5 bases each). The receptor comes from a female donor with Graves disease. The CDR3 region has the DNA TGCAGCGTTGTGGTGGTTCAGGGAGTTGGGGAGCAGTACTTC. It encodes CSVVVVQGVGEQYF.